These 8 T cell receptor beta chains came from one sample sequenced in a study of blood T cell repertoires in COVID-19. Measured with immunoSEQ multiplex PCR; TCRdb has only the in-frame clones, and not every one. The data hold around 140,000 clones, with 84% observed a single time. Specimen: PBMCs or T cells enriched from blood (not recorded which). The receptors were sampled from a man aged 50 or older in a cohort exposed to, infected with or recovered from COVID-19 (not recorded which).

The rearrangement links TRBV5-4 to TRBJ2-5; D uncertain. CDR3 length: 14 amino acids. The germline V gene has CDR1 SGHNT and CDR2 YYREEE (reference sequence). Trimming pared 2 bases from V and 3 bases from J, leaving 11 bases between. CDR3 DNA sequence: TGTGCCAGCAGCTTTGGGCAGGTAAAAGAGACCCAGTACTTC. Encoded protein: CASSFGQVKETQYF.

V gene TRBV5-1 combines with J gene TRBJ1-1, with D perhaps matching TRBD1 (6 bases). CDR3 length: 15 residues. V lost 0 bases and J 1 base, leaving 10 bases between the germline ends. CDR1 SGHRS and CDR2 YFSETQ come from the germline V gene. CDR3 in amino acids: CASSLVGGRNTEAFF. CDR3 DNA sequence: TGCGCCAGCAGCTTGGTCGGGGGGCGGAACACTGAAGCTTTCTTT.

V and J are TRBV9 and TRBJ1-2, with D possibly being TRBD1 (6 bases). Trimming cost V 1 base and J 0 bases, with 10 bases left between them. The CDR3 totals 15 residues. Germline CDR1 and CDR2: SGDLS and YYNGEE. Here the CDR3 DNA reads TGTGCCAGCAGCGTAACGGACAGAGCTAACTATGGCTACACCTTC. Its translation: CASSVTDRANYGYTF.

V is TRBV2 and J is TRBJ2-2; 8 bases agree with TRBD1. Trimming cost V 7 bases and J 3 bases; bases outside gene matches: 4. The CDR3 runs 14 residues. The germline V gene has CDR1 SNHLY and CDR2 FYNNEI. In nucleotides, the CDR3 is TGTGCCAGCACCGGACAGGGCGACACCGGGGAGCTGTTTTTT. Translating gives CASTGQGDTGELFF.

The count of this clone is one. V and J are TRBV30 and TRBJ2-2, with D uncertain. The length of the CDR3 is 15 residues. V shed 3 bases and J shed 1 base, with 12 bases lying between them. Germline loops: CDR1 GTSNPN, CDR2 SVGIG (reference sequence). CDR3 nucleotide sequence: TGTGCCTGGAGCGACGGGTGGAGGAACACCGGGGAGCTGTTTTTT. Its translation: CAWSDGWRNTGELFF. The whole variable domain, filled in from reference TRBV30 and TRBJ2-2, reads SQTIHQWPATLVQPVGSPLSLECTVEGTSNPNLYWYRQAAGRGLQLLFYSVGIGQISSEVPQNLSASRPQDRQFILSSKKLLLSDSGFYLCAWSDGWRNTGELFFGEGSRLTVL.

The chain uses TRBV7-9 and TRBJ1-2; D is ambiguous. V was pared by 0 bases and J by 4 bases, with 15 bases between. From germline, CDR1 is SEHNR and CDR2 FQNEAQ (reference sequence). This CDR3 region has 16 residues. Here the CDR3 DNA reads TGTGCCAGCAGCTTAGCGTTGGCGGATTCCATCTATGGCTACACCTTC. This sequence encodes CASSLALADSIYGYTF.

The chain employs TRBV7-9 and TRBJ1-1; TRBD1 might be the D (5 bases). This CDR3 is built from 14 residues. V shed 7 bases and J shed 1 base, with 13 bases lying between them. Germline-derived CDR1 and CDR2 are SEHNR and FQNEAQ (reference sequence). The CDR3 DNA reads TGTGCCAGCACCGGCCAGGGCGAGAACACTGAAGCTTTCTTT. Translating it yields CASTGQGENTEAFF.

Here the CDR3 DNA reads TGCGCCACCCCGGACATTAACTACGAGCAGTACTTC. Translation: CATPDINYEQYF. This rearrangement joins TRBV23-1 to TRBJ2-7; the D gene is possibly TRBD1 (5 bases). TRBV23-1 is marked as an open reading frame, function uncertain. This CDR3 comprises 12 residues. V shed 10 bases and J shed 3 bases, with 13 bases lying between them.